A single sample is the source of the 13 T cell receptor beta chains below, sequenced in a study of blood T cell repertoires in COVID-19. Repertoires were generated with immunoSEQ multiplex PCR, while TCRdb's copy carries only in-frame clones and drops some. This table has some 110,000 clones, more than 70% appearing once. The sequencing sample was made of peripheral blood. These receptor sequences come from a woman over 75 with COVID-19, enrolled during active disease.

CDR3 residues: CASSPAGQGRNTIYF. CDR3 DNA sequence: TGTGCCAGCAGCCCTGCGGGACAGGGAAGAAACACCATATATTTT. The V call is TRBV5-4, the J call TRBJ1-3, with 9 bases fitting TRBD1. Germline values: CDR1 SGHNT, CDR2 YYREEE (reference sequence). The CDR3 contains 15 residues. The V gene end was trimmed by 4 bases and the J gene end by 5 bases; junction bases not matched to a gene: 7.

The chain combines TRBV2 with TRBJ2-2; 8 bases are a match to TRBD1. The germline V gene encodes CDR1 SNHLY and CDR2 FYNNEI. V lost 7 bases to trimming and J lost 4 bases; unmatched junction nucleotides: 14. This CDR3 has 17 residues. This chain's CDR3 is CASTKGAGGAVTGELFF. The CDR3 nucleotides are TGTGCCAGCACTAAGGGGGCAGGGGGCGCGGTCACCGGGGAGCTGTTTTTT.

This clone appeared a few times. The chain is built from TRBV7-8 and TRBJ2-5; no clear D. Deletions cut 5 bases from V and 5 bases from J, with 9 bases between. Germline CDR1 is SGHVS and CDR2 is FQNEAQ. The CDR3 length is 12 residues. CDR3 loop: CASSRVRETQYF. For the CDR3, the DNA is TGTGCCAGCAGCCGCGTCAGGGAGACCCAGTACTTC.

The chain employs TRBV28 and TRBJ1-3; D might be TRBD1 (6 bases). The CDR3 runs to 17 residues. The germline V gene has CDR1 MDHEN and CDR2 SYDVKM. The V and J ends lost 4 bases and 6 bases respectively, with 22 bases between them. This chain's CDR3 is CASSSPIQGWIKNTIYF. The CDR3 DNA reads TGTGCCAGCAGTTCACCCATACAGGGTTGGATTAAAAACACCATATATTTT.

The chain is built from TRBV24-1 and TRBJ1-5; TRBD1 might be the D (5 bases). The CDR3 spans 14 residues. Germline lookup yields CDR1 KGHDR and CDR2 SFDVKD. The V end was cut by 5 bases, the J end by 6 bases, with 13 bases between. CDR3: CATSVQGTGQPQHF. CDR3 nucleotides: TGTGCCACCAGTGTTCAGGGCACGGGTCAGCCCCAGCATTTT.

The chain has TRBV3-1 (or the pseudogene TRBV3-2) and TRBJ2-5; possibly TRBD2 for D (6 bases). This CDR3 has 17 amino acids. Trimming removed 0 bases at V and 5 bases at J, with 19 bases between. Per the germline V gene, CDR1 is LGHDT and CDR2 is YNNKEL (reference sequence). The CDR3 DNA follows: TGTGCCAGCAGCCAAGATCGGGGGTTACGGGGTTGGGAGACCCAGTACTTC. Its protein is CASSQDRGLRGWETQYF.

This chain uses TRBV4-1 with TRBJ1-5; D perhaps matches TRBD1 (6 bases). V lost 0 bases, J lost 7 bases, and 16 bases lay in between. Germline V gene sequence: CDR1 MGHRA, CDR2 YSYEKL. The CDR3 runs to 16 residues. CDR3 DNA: TGCGCCAGCAGCCAAGAAGGGGGTCAGTTAGGACAGCCCCAGCATTTT. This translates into CASSQEGGQLGQPQHF.

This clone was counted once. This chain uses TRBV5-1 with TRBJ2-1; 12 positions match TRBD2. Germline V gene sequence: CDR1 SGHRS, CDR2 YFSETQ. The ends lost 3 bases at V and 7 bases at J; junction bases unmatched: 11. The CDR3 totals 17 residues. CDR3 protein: CASSSPTSGSSINEQFF. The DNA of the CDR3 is TGCGCCAGCAGCTCGCCGACTAGCGGGAGTAGTATTAATGAGCAGTTCTTC.

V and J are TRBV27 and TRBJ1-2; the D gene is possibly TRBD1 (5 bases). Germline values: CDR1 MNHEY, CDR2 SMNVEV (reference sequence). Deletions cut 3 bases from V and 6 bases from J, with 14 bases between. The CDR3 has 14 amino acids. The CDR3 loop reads CASSFSIPGNGYTF. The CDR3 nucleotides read TGTGCCAGCAGTTTCTCAATTCCAGGGAATGGCTACACCTTC.

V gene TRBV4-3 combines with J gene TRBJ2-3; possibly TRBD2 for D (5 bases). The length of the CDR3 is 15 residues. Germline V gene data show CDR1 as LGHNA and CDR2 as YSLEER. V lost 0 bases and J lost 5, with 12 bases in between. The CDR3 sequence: CASSQDRLGVDTQYF. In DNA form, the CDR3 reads TGCGCCAGCAGCCAAGATCGGCTGGGAGTAGATACGCAGTATTTT.

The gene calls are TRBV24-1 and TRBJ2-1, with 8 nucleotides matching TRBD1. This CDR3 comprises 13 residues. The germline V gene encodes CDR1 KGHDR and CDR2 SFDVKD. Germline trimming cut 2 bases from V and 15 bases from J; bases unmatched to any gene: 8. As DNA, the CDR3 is TGTGCCACCAGTGATTCTACAGGGGGGAGATGGTTCTTC. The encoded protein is CATSDSTGGRWFF.

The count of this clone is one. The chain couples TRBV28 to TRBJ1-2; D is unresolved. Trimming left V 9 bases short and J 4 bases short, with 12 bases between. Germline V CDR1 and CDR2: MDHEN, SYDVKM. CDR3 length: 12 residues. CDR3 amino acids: CASLGGGYGYTF. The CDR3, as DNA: TGTGCCAGTCTAGGAGGAGGCTATGGCTACACCTTC.

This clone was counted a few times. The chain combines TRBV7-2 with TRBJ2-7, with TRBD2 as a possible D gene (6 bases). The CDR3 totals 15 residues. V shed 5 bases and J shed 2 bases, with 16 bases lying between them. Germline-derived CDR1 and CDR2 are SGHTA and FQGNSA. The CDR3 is CASSTLPGLTYEQYF. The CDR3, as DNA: TGTGCCAGCAGCACCCTCCCGGGACTCACCTACGAGCAGTACTTC.